This T cell receptor beta chain was documented in a study of blood T cell repertoires in COVID-19. Study information: There were acute and convalescent COVID-19 samples, and they came from the United States, Italy and Spain. T cells, B-cell-depleted T cells, or PBMCs supplied cDNA or gDNA.

As handled by the study authors: Scientists estimated how many nucleated cells there were by amplifying reference gene primers. Assay: immunoSEQ multiplex PCR; the TCRdb copy retains only in-frame clones and omits some. D and trimming were read from the DNA, whereas the V and J calls and clone size are those reported in that table. The profile shows 250,000 to 400,000 clones, 90% of them singletons. Enrolled during active infection, Seattle patients were then followed longitudinally. This CDR3 comprises 14 residues. Germline loops: CDR1 ENHRY, CDR2 SYGVKD. V was trimmed by 7 bases and J by 9 bases, leaving 16 bases between them. In its sample, this clone was seen a few times.

The chain links TRBV10-3 to TRBJ1-6; perhaps TRBD1 as D (6 bases). The sequenced sample was peripheral blood. This clonotype was obtained from a woman aged 25 to 39 with COVID-19, enrolled during active disease. This chain's CDR3 is CAITDRTTGSPLHF. Here the CDR3 DNA reads TGTGCCATCACAGACAGGACAACAGGTTCACCCCTCCACTTT.